The rows below give T cell receptor beta chains drawn from one sample of a study of blood T cell repertoires in COVID-19. Libraries were prepared by immunoSEQ multiplex PCR; TCRdb keeps only in-frame clonotypes and omits some of them. The sample carries about 210,000 clones, approximately 81% recorded once. The source material was peripheral blood. The source of these receptors is a woman of 80 years or more with COVID-19, enrolled during active disease. CDR3s include the opening cysteine and the closing phenylalanine or tryptophan. The order of the fields is clone size, J gene, V gene, D gene, CDR3 DNA, CDR3 protein. D genes are given only for firm matches. Where a row states a size, it is once, few, many or the class of an expanded clone; other rows omit it.

abundance: -
j_gene: TRBJ1-6
v_gene: TRBV3-1/TRBV3-2
d_gene: -
CDR3nt: TGTGCCAGCAGCCAAGCGCAGGTATCACCCCTCCACTTT
CDR3aa: CASSQAQVSPLHF

abundance: -
j_gene: TRBJ2-1
v_gene: TRBV28
d_gene: TRBD2
CDR3nt: TGTGCCAGCAGTTTATTAGCGGGGGGGCGCAATGAGCAGTTCTTC
CDR3aa: CASSLLAGGRNEQFF

abundance: -
j_gene: TRBJ1-6
v_gene: TRBV27
d_gene: -
CDR3nt: TGTGCCAGCAAGGACCCGGCAGGGCGATCACCCCTCCACTTT
CDR3aa: CASKDPAGRSPLHF

abundance: few
j_gene: TRBJ1-3
v_gene: TRBV1
d_gene: -
CDR3nt: TGCACCAGCAGCCATGTAACAGGGGGGCGTGGAAACACCATATATTTT
CDR3aa: CTSSHVTGGRGNTIYF

abundance: -
j_gene: TRBJ1-1
v_gene: TRBV5-1
d_gene: -
CDR3nt: TGCGCCAGCAGCTTGGACTGGTCAGGGAACACTGAAGCTTTCTTT
CDR3aa: CASSLDWSGNTEAFF

abundance: once
j_gene: TRBJ1-2
v_gene: TRBV18
d_gene: -
CDR3nt: TGTGCCAGCTCACCAAACAGAAACTATGGCTACACCTTC
CDR3aa: CASSPNRNYGYTF

abundance: -
j_gene: TRBJ2-7
v_gene: TRBV18
d_gene: -
CDR3nt: TGTGCCAGCTCACCATCTACCTACGAGCAGTACTTC
CDR3aa: CASSPSTYEQYF

abundance: -
j_gene: TRBJ1-1
v_gene: TRBV7-9
d_gene: TRBD1
CDR3nt: TGTGCCAGCAGCCTCACATCCCGATGGCAGGGGGCGAAAGGAGGCGCAGCTTTCTTT
CDR3aa: CASSLTSRWQGAKGGAAFF

abundance: -
j_gene: TRBJ1-1
v_gene: TRBV28
d_gene: -
CDR3nt: TGTGCCAGCAGTTTGACTCCGTATAGGTCGAACACTGAAGCTTTCTTT
CDR3aa: CASSLTPYRSNTEAFF

abundance: few
j_gene: TRBJ1-2
v_gene: TRBV6-1
d_gene: -
CDR3nt: TGTGCCAGCAGTGAAGCGTACCGTAGCCTCTATGGCTACACCTTC
CDR3aa: CASSEAYRSLYGYTF